This T cell receptor (beta chain) derives from a study of blood T cell repertoires in COVID-19. Study-level information: Acute and convalescent COVID-19 specimens originated in the United States, Italy and Spain. In each case, the material was cDNA or gDNA derived from T cells, B-cell-depleted T cells, or PBMCs.

Participants were placed into cohorts based on the clinical history they reported. Cohort 3 donors were reported recovered after two negative PCRs, clearance, or symptom resolution. CDR1 is MDHEN and CDR2 is SYDVKM in the germline V gene. V lost 6 bases, J lost 4 bases, and 13 bases stayed unmatched. The CDR3 is 16 amino acids. Clones were sequenced by immunoSEQ multiplex PCR, and TCRdb holds only the in-frame ones, with some missing. Among around 450,000 clones, roughly 87% were seen once, and the ten largest hold 0.7%. The rearrangement links TRBV28 to TRBJ1-2; TRBD1 aligns across 8 bases. The clonotype was recovered from a woman under 30 who had recovered from COVID-19. The specimen sequenced was PBMCs or T cells enriched from blood (not recorded which). The CDR3, as DNA: TGTGCCAGCAGGGCTCCCCAGGGGGCTCGGGGCTATGGCTACACCTTC. Protein: CASRAPQGARGYGYTF.